This T cell receptor beta chain was sequenced during a study of spatial heterogeneity in lung cancer (dated by TCRdb to the late 2010s). About the investigation overall: Beta-chain transcripts were consistently detected in greater numbers than alpha-chain transcripts, which likely reflects a higher abundance of beta-chain transcripts. In tumor regions, TCR transcript counts showed a strong correlation with a T cell transcriptional module score from matched bulk RNA-seq. In the raw uncorrected reads, each unique combination of TCR and UMI appeared more than ten times on average. In non-small cell lung cancer, the study quantitatively compared TCR alpha and beta repertoires across several tumor regions, matched nontumor lung, and blood. TCR repertoire features were related to nonsynonymous mutation counts determined by whole-exome sequencing of tumor tissue. At surgery, both alpha and beta chains were TCR-sequenced in 220 tumor regions, about 64 matched nontumor lung samples and a few dozen PBMC samples. Broad study findings and their caveats: The count of ubiquitous expanded TCRs correlated with the count of ubiquitous nonsynonymous mutations, and the count of regional expanded TCRs correlated with the count of regional nonsynonymous mutations. A correlation was observed between the number of expanded intratumoral alpha and beta TCRs and the tumor nonsynonymous mutation count. Confirming at a functional level the hypothesis that regional TCRs recognize regional mutations was considered to require additional single-cell paired TCR alpha and beta sequencing. TCR-seq coverage of tumor T cells was estimated to be only approximately 7% for alpha chains and about 13% for beta chains.

In this sample, this clonotype turned up many times. This clone's antigen is unknown. Nothing much larger sits one base from this clone, and base qualities are not available. Explained via the paper, the time point label denotes: sample taken at primary tumor resection. Donors were under 95 patients with early-stage, untreated non-small cell lung cancer from the lung TRACERx cohort. Without any cell sorting, TCR sequencing was performed on whole RNA extracted either from tumor and nontumor lung tissue or from cryopreserved PBMC samples. A patient was chosen for TCR sequencing only when enough RNA was available from at least two tumor regions. Before being selected, tumor and adjacent nontumor lung specimens were reviewed by a lung pathologist. V loses 2 bases, J loses 6 bases, and the germline ends lie 16 bases apart. The cysteine opens and the phenylalanine closes a CDR3 of 15 amino acids. Here the CDR3 DNA is all that survives: 45 bases in frame from base 1.

The library was made by 5' RACE. The sequencer listed for this sample is NextSeq 500. To allow correction of PCR and sequencing errors, the TCR library protocol tagged every TCR cDNA molecule with a unique molecular identifier. Under the source paper's analysis protocol: TCR identification, UMI-based error correction and CDR3 extraction were all carried out with Decombinator tools. TCRs above a frequency of 2 per 1,000, corresponding to the top 1% of the tumor frequency distribution, were defined as expanded. Expanded tumor TCRs statistically deemed absent (corrected P<0.05) from at least one tumor region were classed as regional, and all other expanded tumor TCRs were classed as ubiquitous. Renyi diversity was computed with the R vegan package after each repertoire had been subsampled 100 times to 5,000 TCRs. CDR3 similarity networks were constructed using string-kernel similarity of amino acid triplets, with links drawn between CDR3s whose pairwise similarity was above 0.82. The public reads were reanalyzed by TCRdb: fastp trimming at Q25, MiXCR alignment, in-frame beta chains only. Rows with one shared CDR3 protein collapse into an entry with the most common genes and DNA. The V and J calls here are based on TCRdb, not the publication. This sample comprises over 25,000 distinct CDR3 sequences, about 6.6% of them detected only once. The top ten clones comprise approximately 24% of the sample.

The sequence is built from TRBV12-3 or TRBV12-4 and TRBJ1-2; the D segment cannot be called with confidence. The sequencing here drew on lung tumor tissue, taken at surgery. The source is a male donor with early-stage non-small cell lung cancer. The CDR3 region: CASSLSLRGINGYTF. Read as DNA, the sequence is TGTGCCAGCAGTTTAAGTTTGCGGGGAATCAATGGCTACACCTTC.